Presented here are 13 T cell receptor beta chains from one specimen sequenced in a study of graft-versus-host responses after intestinal transplantation. The table came from immunoSEQ multiplex PCR; TCRdb's copy has only in-frame clones and leaves some out. The sample has under 140,000 clones, 90% to 95% seen once. Antigens for these TCRs are unknown. The sample was unstimulated CD8+ T cells sorted from spleen or lymph node cells, taken before intestinal transplant. Receptors were obtained from a human donor who received an intestinal transplant.

This chain joins TRBV11-2 and TRBJ2-1; no clear D. The V gene's germline CDR1 is SGHAT and CDR2 FQNNGV. The CDR3 totals 12 residues. V lost 1 base and J 7 bases, leaving 5 bases between the germline ends. In DNA form, the CDR3 reads TGTGCCAGCAGCTTAGTCGGAAATGAGCAGTTCTTC. Protein product: CASSLVGNEQFF.

This clone was detected only once. The rearrangement joins TRBV18 to TRBJ1-2; the D is unclear. Trimming cost V 6 bases and J 8 bases, with 25 bases left between them. The CDR3 runs to 16 residues. Germline V gene sequence: CDR1 KGHSH, CDR2 LQKENI. CDR3 DNA: TGTGCCAGCTCCCTCACTGAGGGAGGGAAGCTCTGGGGCTACACCTTC. Protein sequence: CASSLTEGGKLWGYTF.

The V and J genes are TRBV27 and TRBJ2-2, with D possibly called TRBD1 or TRBD2 (5 bases each). Trimming pared 3 bases from V and 5 bases from J, leaving 13 bases between. CDR1 is MNHEY and CDR2 is SMNVEV in the germline V gene (reference sequence). The CDR3 covers 15 residues. In nucleotides, the CDR3 is TGTGCCAGCAGTTTTGGGGACGTCAGGACCGGGGAGCTGTTTTTT. This sequence encodes CASSFGDVRTGELFF.

The chain combines TRBV9 with TRBJ2-3; 11 positions match TRBD1. J gave up 6 bases and V 0 bases, and 6 bases lay outside the gene matches. Germline lookup yields CDR1 SGDLS and CDR2 YYNGEE. The CDR3 has 16 residues. CDR3 nucleotides: TGTGCCAGCAGCGTAGTAGGGACAGGGGGTATGGATACGCAGTATTTT. This encodes CASSVVGTGGMDTQYF. Filled out from reference TRBV9 and TRBJ2-3, the complete variable domain reads DSGVTQTPKHLITATGQRVTLRCSPRSGDLSVYWYQQSLDQGLQFLIQYYNGEERAKGNILERFSAQQFPDLHSELNLSSLELGDSALYFCASSVVGTGGMDTQYFGPGTRLTVL.

This chain links TRBV2 with TRBJ2-1; 10 nucleotides agree with TRBD1. V shed 8 bases and J 7 bases; nucleotides not matched to a gene: 17. This CDR3 spans 17 amino acids. CDR1 SNHLY and CDR2 FYNNEI come from the germline V gene. Here the CDR3 DNA reads TGTGCCAGCCTCCCCCCAGGACAGGGGGTAGTCATAAATGAGCAGTTCTTC. Protein sequence: CASLPPGQGVVINEQFF.

The J gene is TRBJ2-7, the V gene TRBV5-6; D unresolved. This CDR3 is built from 12 residues. The V and J ends lost 0 bases and 7 bases respectively, with 8 bases between them. Germline V gives CDR1 SGHDT, CDR2 YYEEEE. CDR3 DNA: TGTGCCAGCAGCTTGGGGGATACGGAGCAGTACTTC. Translating it yields CASSLGDTEQYF.

The J gene is TRBJ2-1, the V gene TRBV7-2; D perhaps matches TRBD2 (6 bases). Trimming removed 3 bases at V and 1 base at J, with 7 bases between. Looked up from germline, CDR1 is SGHTA and CDR2 is FQGNSA. The CDR3 length is 14 residues. CDR3: CASSFSGSYNEQFF. CDR3 in DNA: TGTGCCAGCAGCTTCAGCGGGTCCTACAATGAGCAGTTCTTC.

In its sample, this clone was seen a few times. This chain connects TRBV5-4 to TRBJ2-5, with 7 nucleotides matching TRBD2. Looked up from germline, CDR1 is SGHNT and CDR2 is YYREEE (reference sequence). The CDR3 covers 15 residues. The trim removed 4 bases at V and 1 base at J, leaving 7 bases unmatched. This chain's CDR3 is CASSGEGGRQETQYF. The CDR3 bases are TGTGCCAGCAGCGGGGAGGGTGGTCGCCAAGAGACCCAGTACTTC.

The chain recombines TRBV30 with TRBJ2-3; D remains ambiguous. Per germline, CDR1 GTSNPN and CDR2 SVGIG (reference sequence). V lost 4 bases and J 1 base, leaving 9 bases between the germline ends. The CDR3 is made up of 13 amino acids. For the CDR3, the DNA is TGTGCCTGGACAGAAGCTGGCACAGATACGCAGTATTTT. Amino acid sequence: CAWTEAGTDTQYF. Supplemented by reference TRBV30 and TRBJ2-3, the full variable domain reads SQTIHQWPATLVQPVGSPLSLECTVEGTSNPNLYWYRQAAGRGLQLLFYSVGIGQISSEVPQNLSASRPQDRQFILSSKKLLLSDSGFYLCAWTEAGTDTQYFGPGTRLTVL.

CDR3 amino acids: CASSFGQPYEQYF. The CDR3 coding sequence is TGTGCCAGCAGTTTTGGGCAGCCCTACGAGCAGTACTTC. The rearrangement joins TRBV27 to TRBJ2-7; D not resolved. The CDR3 contains 13 residues. The V gene's germline CDR1 is MNHEY and CDR2 SMNVEV (reference sequence). V lost 3 bases and J 2 bases, leaving 8 bases between the germline ends.

The V call is TRBV7-9, the J call TRBJ2-3, with D uncertain. V lost 5 bases, J lost 5 bases, and 14 bases lay in between. Germline assignment: CDR1 SEHNR and CDR2 FQNEAQ (reference sequence). CDR3 length: 14 residues. In nucleotides, the CDR3 is TGTGCCAGCAGCCCGTCAAGTCGAAGAGATACGCAGTATTTT. This gives the protein CASSPSSRRDTQYF. Based on the CDR3 plus reference TRBV7-9 and TRBJ2-3, the full variable domain is DTGVSQNPRHKITKRGQNVTFRCDPISEHNRLYWYRQTLGQGPEFLTYFQNEAQLEKSRLLSDRFSAERPKGSFSTLEIQRTEQGDSAMYLCASSPSSRRDTQYFGPGTRLTVL.

The V call is TRBV5-1, the J call TRBJ2-1, with 11 bases aligning to TRBD2. V was pared by 0 bases and J by 8 bases, with 7 bases of the junction left unmatched. The CDR3 is 16 amino acids. The V gene's germline CDR1 is SGHRS and CDR2 YFSETQ. CDR3 sequence reads: CASSLGLAGGWDEQFF. CDR3 nucleotides: TGCGCCAGCAGCTTGGGGTTAGCGGGAGGGTGGGATGAGCAGTTCTTC.

The chain employs TRBV27 and TRBJ2-7; tentatively, D is TRBD1 (5 bases). Germline V CDR1 and CDR2: MNHEY, SMNVEV (reference sequence). This CDR3 comprises 17 residues. Trimming pared 6 bases from V and 0 bases from J, leaving 21 bases between. The CDR3, as DNA: TGTGCCAGCAGCCCTCGGATAGGGGTCGTGAGCTCCTACGAGCAGTACTTC. Its protein product is CASSPRIGVVSSYEQYF.